Detailed here is one TCR beta chain. Its antigen remains unidentified. This same CDR3 is encoded by further DNA sequences in the sample. This sample was included in a study of T cell responses to AZD1222 COVID-19 vaccine. Trimming took off 3 bases at V and 8 bases at J, with 4 bases between the two ends. This CDR3 comprises 10 residues. Germline CDR1 is DFQATT and CDR2 is SNEGSKA (reference sequence). Study results and caveats: Clonal diversity may have been underestimated, and the donors were mostly white British, with more females than males. An increase in Spike-specific TCR breadth and depth was observed after two AZD1222 doses. Repertoire samples came only from after the peak T cell response. The number of AZD1222 recipients seropositive at baseline was only five to seven.

The table came from immunoSEQ multiplex PCR; TCRdb's copy has only in-frame clones and leaves some out. The table records about 120,000 clones, less than 95% of them present only once. The chain uses TRBV20-1 and TRBJ1-4; D call uncertain. This material consisted of peripheral blood, taken on day 0 of AZD1222 vaccination. This sequence originates from an adult in good health. The CDR3 loop is CSASREKLFF. The DNA for the CDR3 is TGCAGTGCTAGTAGGGAAAAACTGTTTTTT.